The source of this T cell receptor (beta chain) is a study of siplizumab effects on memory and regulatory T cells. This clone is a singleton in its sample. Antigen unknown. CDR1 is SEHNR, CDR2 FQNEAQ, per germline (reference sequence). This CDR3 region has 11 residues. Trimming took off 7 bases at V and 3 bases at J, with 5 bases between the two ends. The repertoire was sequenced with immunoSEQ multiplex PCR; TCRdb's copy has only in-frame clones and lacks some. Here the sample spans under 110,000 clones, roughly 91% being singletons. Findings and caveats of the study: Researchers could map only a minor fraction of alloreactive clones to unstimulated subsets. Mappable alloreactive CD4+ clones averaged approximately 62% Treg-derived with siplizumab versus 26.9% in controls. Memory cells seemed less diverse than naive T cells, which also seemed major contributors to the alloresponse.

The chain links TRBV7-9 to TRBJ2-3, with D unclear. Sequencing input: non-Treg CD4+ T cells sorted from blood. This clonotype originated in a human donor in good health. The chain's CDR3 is CASTGTDTQYF. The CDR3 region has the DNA TGTGCCAGCACCGGGACAGATACGCAGTATTTT.